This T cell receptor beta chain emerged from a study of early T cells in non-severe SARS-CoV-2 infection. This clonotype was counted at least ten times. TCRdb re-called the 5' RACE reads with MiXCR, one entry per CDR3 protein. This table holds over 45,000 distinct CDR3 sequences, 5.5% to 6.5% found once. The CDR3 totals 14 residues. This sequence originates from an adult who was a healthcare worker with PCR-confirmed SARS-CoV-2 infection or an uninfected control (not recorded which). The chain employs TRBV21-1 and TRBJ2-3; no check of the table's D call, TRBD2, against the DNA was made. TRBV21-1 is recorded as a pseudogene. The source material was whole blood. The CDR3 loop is CASSPYSEGDTQYF. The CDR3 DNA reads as TGTGCCAGCAGCCCTTATTCAGAGGGAGATACGCAGTATTTT.